This T cell receptor (beta chain) stems from a study of blood T cell repertoires in COVID-19. Turning to the study itself: The samples span acute and convalescent COVID-19 from the United States, Italy and Spain. The analysed material was cDNA or gDNA that came from T cells, B-cell-depleted T cells, or PBMCs.

Original analysis: Estimated nucleated cell counts came from reference gene primer amplification. Clones were sequenced by immunoSEQ multiplex PCR, and TCRdb holds only the in-frame ones, with some missing. V and J calls and clone size are as listed in that table; D and trimming were resolved from the DNA. The table has hundreds of thousands of clones, 70% to 90% seen once; the top ten hold about 2%. The Seattle site enrolled patients during active infection and followed them longitudinally. This CDR3 is built from 16 residues. Germline CDR1 is SGHKS and CDR2 is YYEKEE (reference sequence). The V end lost 0 bases, the J end lost 5 bases, and 17 bases lay between the germline ends.

The chain is built from TRBV5-5 and TRBJ1-1, with D uncertain. The clonotype was recovered from a woman aged 60 to 75 with COVID-19, enrolled during active disease. Sequencing was carried out using peripheral blood. The CDR3 sequence: CASSLAPAGSLTEAFF. In DNA form, the CDR3 reads TGTGCCAGCAGCTTGGCGCCAGCGGGTAGTTTGACTGAAGCTTTCTTT. Based on the CDR3 plus reference TRBV5-5 and TRBJ1-1, the full variable domain is DAGVTQSPTHLIKTRGQQVTLRCSPISGHKSVSWYQQVLGQGPQFIFQYYEKEERGRGNFPDRFSARQFPNYSSELNVNALLLGDSALYLCASSLAPAGSLTEAFFGQGTRLTVV.